This TCR beta chain came from a study of Ad26.COV2.S vaccination and SARS-CoV-2 variants. The germline V gene encodes CDR1 GTSNPN and CDR2 SVGIG (reference sequence). The CDR3 loop spans 14 amino acids. Between the trimmed V and J ends, which lost 0 bases and 10 bases, there was a span of 13 bases. Measured with immunoSEQ multiplex PCR; TCRdb has only the in-frame clones, and not every one. Of about 260,000 clones in the sample, roughly 87% were seen once. The table lists this clone with a few counts. Treatment given: 15 to 20 received Ad26.COV2.S at low or high dose, single or two shots; 5 received placebo; per-sample allocation not given. The samples date from day 63 after the first vaccine or placebo injection.

J is TRBJ1-6 and V is TRBV30, with D unresolved. The TCR sequence derives from a person between 18 and 59 years old who received the Ad26.COV2.S COVID-19 vaccine or a placebo. The sample here was peripheral blood, taken in a trial of Ad26.COV2.S vaccine versus placebo. This CDR3 reads CAWSVGQPESPLHF. The CDR3 bases are TGTGCCTGGAGTGTCGGCCAGCCCGAGTCACCCCTCCACTTT. The full variable domain, completed using reference TRBV30 and TRBJ1-6, is SQTIHQWPATLVQPVGSPLSLECTVEGTSNPNLYWYRQAAGRGLQLLFYSVGIGQISSEVPQNLSASRPQDRQFILSSKKLLLSDSGFYLCAWSVGQPESPLHFGNGTRLTVT.